These T cell receptor beta chains were read from a single sample in a study of blood T cells in healthy people across ages. TCRdb passed the 5' RACE reads through MiXCR, listing each CDR3 protein once. The table has a few hundred thousand distinct CDR3 sequences, 45% to 60% seen once. The material sequenced was blood. The receptors originated from a man aged 60-69 years in good health. The conserved cysteine and the conserved F or W are not part of the CDR3 here. For some rows the clone size is stated as once, few or many, or as a class when expanded; others skip it.

cdr3_aa j_call clone_size v_call
ASSLSLARSSYNEQF TRBJ2-1 . TRBV7-8
SARGVAGGLSYEQY TRBJ2-7 . TRBV20-1
ASSVLLVNEQY TRBJ2-7 . TRBV7-9
ASSQQGQTYEQY TRBJ2-7 . TRBV5-1
ASSRRAGVFHEQF TRBJ2-1 . TRBV27
ASSLGLAGGISGSYEQY TRBJ2-7 . TRBV27
ATSRAFSGGPGGEQF TRBJ2-1 . TRBV15
ASSLVLEYQETQY . . TRBV7-2
ASSLSGTELYNEQF TRBJ2-1 . TRBV7-2
SARRFSQGAGNQPQH TRBJ1-5 few TRBV20-1
ASRYTTGNEQY . few TRBV12-3/TRBV12-4
SARVSGIFYNEQF TRBJ2-1 . TRBV20-1
ASSFREAKNIQY TRBJ2-4 . TRBV7-2
ASSPLGGSYNEQF TRBJ2-1 few TRBV11-2
ASSLAGQANNEQY . . TRBV7-2
ASSPDINTEAF TRBJ1-1 few TRBV28
ASSDTAAGDNIQY TRBJ2-4 . TRBV25-1
ASSNRIGDTQY TRBJ2-3 . TRBV28
ASSSVTAQETQY TRBJ2-5 . TRBV7-7
ASSLARQGSADTQY TRBJ2-3 . TRBV5-4
ASSYSIRGELF TRBJ2-2 . TRBV6-6
SAKGGGTDTQY TRBJ2-3 once TRBV29-1
AYASTGGRGQPQH TRBJ1-5 few TRBV7-2
ASSLGGREDTQY TRBJ2-3 . TRBV7-2
ASSPAVYNYNEQF TRBJ2-1 few TRBV5-8
ASSLVTSGGPGDTQY TRBJ2-3 . TRBV5-4
ASSLKSPLSGYNEQF TRBJ2-1 . TRBV27
ASSPSGGYSGYT TRBJ1-2 . TRBV25-1
ASSLEGLASFEY TRBJ2-5 . TRBV5-1
SAPGARHSYEQY TRBJ2-7 . TRBV20-1
ASQPDGDTQY TRBJ2-3 once TRBV27
SVVLVADTQY TRBJ2-3 . TRBV29-1
SARRTSGNTGELF TRBJ2-2 once TRBV20-1
ASSYLAGVEF TRBJ2-1 few TRBV6-2/TRBV6-3
ASSVAFSDTQY TRBJ2-3 . TRBV7-2
ASSQDSETHSYT TRBJ1-2 . TRBV7-9
ASSQLLPGVTGTDTQY TRBJ2-3 . TRBV28
ASRTSGGVGEQF TRBJ2-1 few TRBV12-3/TRBV12-4
ASSQDQGLAKNIQY TRBJ2-4 . TRBV4-2
ASSIDGQVNQPQH TRBJ1-5 . TRBV19
ASSQDSAGGVIRY TRBJ2-4 . TRBV4-3
SAREANGEQF . . TRBV20-1
SATLRTGPNYGYT TRBJ1-2 few TRBV20-1
AIRTDREKDTQY TRBJ2-3 few TRBV10-3
ASSGPGRDRPLDEQY . . TRBV9
ASSGTRSYNEQF TRBJ2-1 . TRBV2
VSIPDRGNTEAF TRBJ1-1 . TRBV6-2/TRBV6-3
AISGGGQGYEQY TRBJ2-7 . TRBV10-3
ASSLAGTGGMWELF TRBJ2-2 . TRBV7-2
ASSFRGGADTQY TRBJ2-3 . TRBV5-1
ASSPIGTGGGNEQF TRBJ2-1 . TRBV9
ATSREPGHQPQH TRBJ1-5 few TRBV15